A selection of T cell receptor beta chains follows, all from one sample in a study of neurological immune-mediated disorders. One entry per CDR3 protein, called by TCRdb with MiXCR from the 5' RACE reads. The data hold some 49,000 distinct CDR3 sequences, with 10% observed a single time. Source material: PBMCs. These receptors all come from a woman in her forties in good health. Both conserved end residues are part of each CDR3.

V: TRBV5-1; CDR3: CASSPTTRPTEAFF
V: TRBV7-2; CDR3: CASSLGGTGGNQPQHF
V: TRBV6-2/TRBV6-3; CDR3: CASSTSGTGELFF
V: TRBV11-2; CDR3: CASSSSGTLGYTF
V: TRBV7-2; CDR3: CASRFYGGYNDQFF
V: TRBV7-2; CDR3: CASSRQGSGTEAFF
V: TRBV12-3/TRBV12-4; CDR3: CASSFSGGRAGELFF
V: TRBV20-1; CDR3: CSARIPPTDTQYF
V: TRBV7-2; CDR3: CASSFYICSASSPGDRTEAFF
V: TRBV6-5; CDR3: CASSLRLTTEAFF
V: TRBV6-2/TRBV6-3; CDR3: CASSFTGTEETQYF
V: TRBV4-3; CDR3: CASSHTSGGPGTGELFF
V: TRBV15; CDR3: CATSRVPAVRETQYF
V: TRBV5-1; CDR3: CASRDSQGYNEQFF
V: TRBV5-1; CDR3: CASSSGDTIYEQYF
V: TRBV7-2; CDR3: CASSLARERPQYF
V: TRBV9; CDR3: CASSVGRNRVMNTEAFF
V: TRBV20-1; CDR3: CSASRLAEQETQYF
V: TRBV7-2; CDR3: CASVPQAGNYGYTF
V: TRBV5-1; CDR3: CASSRSGTPDEQYF
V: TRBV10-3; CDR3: CAISDLGTGGYEQYF
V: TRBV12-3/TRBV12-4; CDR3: CASSEMSSYNEQFF
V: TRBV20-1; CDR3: CSARSGGADTQYF
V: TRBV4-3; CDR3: CASSQDNDGGSYNEQFF
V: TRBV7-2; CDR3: CASSPAEGDSYEQYF
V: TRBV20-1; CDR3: CSARDLVSVTDTQYF
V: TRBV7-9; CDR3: CASSRYLGPLHF
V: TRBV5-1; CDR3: CASTGTSNTGELFF
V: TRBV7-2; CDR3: CASSPSGTGIYGYTF
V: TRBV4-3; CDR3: CASSQDRVKQETQYF
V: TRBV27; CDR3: CASTAWRGTIGASYEQYF
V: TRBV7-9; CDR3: CASSASLGGDSPLHF
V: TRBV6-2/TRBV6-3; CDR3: CASSWGESSNRPQHF
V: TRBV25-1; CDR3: CASTRLAYF
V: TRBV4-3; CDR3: CASSQEPRAGLRTGELFF
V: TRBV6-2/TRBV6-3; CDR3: CASSISQGNTEAFF
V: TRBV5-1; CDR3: CASSRFEGAYEQYF
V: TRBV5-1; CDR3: CASTLGQVTDTQYF
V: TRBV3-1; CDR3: CASSHPVGGGADTQYF
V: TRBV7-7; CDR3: CASSLNARDETYEQYF
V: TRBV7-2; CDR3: CASSFGPAGGNTIYF
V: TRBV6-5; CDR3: CASNAMGRGEQYF
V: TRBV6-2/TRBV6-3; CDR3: CASSYSRFASYSNQPQHF
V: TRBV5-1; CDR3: CASSVDTQPNYEQYF
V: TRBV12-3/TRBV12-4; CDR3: CASSLGGPGDNVLTF
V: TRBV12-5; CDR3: CASGLTLQPQHF
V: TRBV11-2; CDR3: CASSLLSIRDYGNTGELFF
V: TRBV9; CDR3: CASSGRDSKYYGYTF